One and the same sample provided the 14 T cell receptor beta chains below, sequenced in a study of cytomegalovirus exposure and HLA in healthy donors. PCR used 60 Vbeta primers and 13 Jbeta primers. Clones were read by immunoSEQ multiplex PCR, and TCRdb kept only the in-frame ones, dropping some. The sample includes roughly 120,000 clones, about 80% of them seen just once. Sequenced input: PBMCs. These receptors were collected from a woman aged 18-30 years in good health and CMV-seropositive.

V usage is TRBV7-2 and J usage is TRBJ1-1, with 7 bases aligning to TRBD1. There are 14 residues in the CDR3. The V segment lost 5 bases and the J segment 4 bases; nucleotides outside the gene matches: 7. CDR1 SGHTA and CDR2 FQGNSA come from the germline V gene. CDR3 region: CASSARTGTTEAFF. The DNA of the CDR3 is TGTGCCAGCAGCGCAAGGACAGGAACCACTGAAGCTTTCTTT.

The DNA of the CDR3 is TGTGCCAGCAGAACCCCCGGGACAGGGGGCTACGAGCAGTACTTC. Translation gives CASRTPGTGGYEQYF. The chain has TRBV6-6 and TRBJ2-7, with 11 bases that match TRBD1. This CDR3 region has 15 residues. V shed 6 bases and J 3 bases; nucleotides not matched to a gene: 7. Germline V gene sequence: CDR1 MNHNY, CDR2 SVGAGI (reference sequence).

With regard to this clone: Compared with germline, one end of the junction differs, possibly owing to a read error. This rearrangement joins TRBV19 to TRBJ2-1, with D unresolved. This CDR3 is 17 amino acids long. CDR1 and CDR2 from the germline V gene are LNHDA and SQIVND (reference sequence). In DNA form, the CDR3 reads TGTGCCAGTAGTATAGGCAGTAGCTCCAACTCCTACAATGAGCAGCTCTTC. Its translation: CASSIGSSSNSYNEQLF. Filled out from reference TRBV19 and TRBJ2-1, the complete variable domain reads DGGITQSPKYLFRKEGQNVTLSCEQNLNHDAMYWYRQDPGQGLRLIYYSQIVNDFQKGDIAEGYSVSREKKESFPLTVTSAQKNPTAFYLCASSIGSSSNSYNEQLFGPGTRLTVL.

The CDR3 DNA sequence: TGTGCCTGGAGTACTTTACAACAGGGTTTTGGGCCCCAGCATTTT. It translates to CAWSTLQQGFGPQHF. The gene calls are TRBV30 and TRBJ1-5; maybe TRBD1 (6 bases). CDR3 length: 15 amino acids. Per the germline V gene, CDR1 is GTSNPN and CDR2 is SVGIG (reference sequence). V dropped 2 bases and J dropped 9 bases, with 20 bases sitting between them.

The sample holds one count of this clone. This chain uses TRBV14 with TRBJ2-2; 8 nucleotides agree with TRBD2. V shed 3 bases, J shed 1 base, and the junction held 7 bases outside the gene matches. The germline V gene has CDR1 SGHDN and CDR2 FVKESK. The CDR3 has 17 amino acids. CDR3 sequence: CASSHLVSGENTGELFF. The CDR3 bases are TGTGCCAGCAGCCACCTCGTTAGCGGGGAGAACACCGGGGAGCTGTTTTTT.

The genes are TRBV6-1 and TRBJ1-5; 9 positions match TRBD1. The J segment lost 4 bases and the V segment lost 10 bases, leaving 11 bases of the junction unmatched. The CDR3 length is 15 residues. Per germline, CDR1 MNHNS and CDR2 SASEGT. The chain's CDR3 is CATTADRGRNQPQHF. The CDR3 DNA sequence: TGTGCCACCACCGCGGACAGGGGTAGGAATCAGCCCCAGCATTTT.

The chain uses TRBV4-1 and TRBJ2-2, with 9 bases aligning to TRBD2. V was pared by 0 bases and J by 12 bases, with 5 bases of the junction left unmatched. Germline-derived CDR1 and CDR2 are MGHRA and YSYEKL. The CDR3 runs 14 residues. DNA for the CDR3: TGCGCCAGCAGCCAAGAGCGGGAGGGCCTTAAGCTGTTTTTT. As protein: CASSQEREGLKLFF.

This chain links TRBV5-4 with TRBJ1-1; 7 bases line up with TRBD1. V trimming: 4 bases; J trimming: 5 bases; junction bases outside the gene matches: 2. The CDR3 loop spans 12 amino acids. CDR1 is SGHNT, CDR2 YYREEE, per germline (reference sequence). The CDR3 reads CASSARGTEAFF. CDR3 DNA sequence: TGTGCCAGCAGCGCCAGGGGGACTGAAGCTTTCTTT.

The chain carries TRBV25-1 and TRBJ2-1, with D unclear. Germline V gene lookup returns CDR1 MGHDK and CDR2 SYGVNS. Between the trimmed V and J ends, which lost 4 bases and 0 bases, there was a span of 13 bases. The CDR3 length is 16 residues. The CDR3 nucleotides are TGTGCCAGCAGTGCCCCTCCCGGGTTCTCCTACAATGAGCAGTTCTTC. Its protein product is CASSAPPGFSYNEQFF. Filled out from reference TRBV25-1 and TRBJ2-1, the complete variable domain reads EADIYQTPRYLVIGTGKKITLECSQTMGHDKMYWYQQDPGMELHLIHYSYGVNSTEKGDLSSESTVSRIRTEHFPLTLESARPSHTSQYLCASSAPPGFSYNEQFFGPGTRLTVL.

This clone has a single count. This chain links TRBV25-1 with TRBJ2-7; a possible D gene is TRBD2 (6 bases). Per germline, CDR1 MGHDK and CDR2 SYGVNS. The CDR3 covers 18 residues. Trimming pared 1 base from V and 5 bases from J, leaving 24 bases between. As DNA, the CDR3 is TGTGCCAGCAGTGAATCACTCACTAGCCGTCAAGGCGAGGACGAGCAGTACTTC. This codes for CASSESLTSRQGEDEQYF.

The CDR3 spells CATSRAGQGARFNYGYTF. For the CDR3, the DNA is TGTGCCACCAGCCGTGCGGGACAGGGGGCCCGATTTAACTATGGCTACACCTTC. The chain uses TRBV15 and TRBJ1-2, with TRBD1 matching 12 bases. V gave up 5 bases and J gave up 1 base; unmatched junction bases: 11. Germline V gene data show CDR1 as LNHNV and CDR2 as YYDKDF (reference sequence). The CDR3 sequence is 18 residues long.

The table lists this clone with a count of one. The chain recombines TRBV5-3 with TRBJ1-1; D is uncertain. TRBV5-3 is known as an ORF, though its function is uncertain. V was shortened by 0 bases and J by 1 base, with 10 bases between the two germline ends. The CDR3 extends over 15 amino acids. In DNA, the CDR3 is TGTGCCAGAAGCTTGGCCTGGCAAGAGAACACTGAAGCTTTCTTT. As protein: CARSLAWQENTEAFF.

The rearrangement uses TRBV13 and TRBJ2-2; 11 bases agree with TRBD1. The CDR3 extends over 16 amino acids. CDR1 and CDR2 (germline): PRHDT, FYEKMQ (reference sequence). V gave up 6 bases and J gave up 5 bases; unmatched junction bases: 8. The CDR3: CASRKGGTGGTGELFF. The CDR3 DNA follows: TGTGCCAGCAGGAAAGGTGGGACAGGGGGGACCGGGGAGCTGTTTTTT.

V gene TRBV5-1 combines with J gene TRBJ1-5; 9 bases match TRBD1. The CDR3 consists of 14 residues. CDR1 and CDR2 (germline): SGHRS, YFSETQ. Trimming at V came to 3 bases and at J to 6 bases, leaving 4 bases not matched to a gene. CDR3: CASSSGTGTQPQHF. The CDR3, as DNA: TGCGCCAGCAGCTCGGGGACAGGGACTCAGCCCCAGCATTTT.